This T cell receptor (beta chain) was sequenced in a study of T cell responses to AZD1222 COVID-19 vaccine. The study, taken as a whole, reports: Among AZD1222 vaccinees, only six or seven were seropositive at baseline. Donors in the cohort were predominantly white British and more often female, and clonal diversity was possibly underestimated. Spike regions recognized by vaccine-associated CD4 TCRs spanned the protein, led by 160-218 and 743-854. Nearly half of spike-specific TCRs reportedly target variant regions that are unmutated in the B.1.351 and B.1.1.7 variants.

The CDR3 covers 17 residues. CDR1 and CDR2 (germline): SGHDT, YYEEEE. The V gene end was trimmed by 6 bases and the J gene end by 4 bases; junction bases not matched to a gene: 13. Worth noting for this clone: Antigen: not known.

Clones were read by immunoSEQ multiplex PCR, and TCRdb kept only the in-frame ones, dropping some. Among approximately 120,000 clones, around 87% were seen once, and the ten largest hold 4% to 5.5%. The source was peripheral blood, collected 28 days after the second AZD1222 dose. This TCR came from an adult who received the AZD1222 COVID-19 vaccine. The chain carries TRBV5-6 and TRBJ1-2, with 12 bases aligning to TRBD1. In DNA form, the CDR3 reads TGTGCCAGCAACTATGGCGGGACAGGGGGCTCCGTCTATGGCTACACCTTC. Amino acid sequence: CASNYGGTGGSVYGYTF.